These 13 T cell receptor beta chains were sequenced from one sample in a study of shared clonotypes between healthy human individuals. Profiling relied on immunoSEQ multiplex PCR, and the TCRdb table lists in-frame clones only, not all of them. Here the sample spans roughly 1 million clones, about three quarters being singletons. Sequenced input: memory CD4+ T cells sorted from blood. Subset in this sample: CD45RA-negative fraction. Receptor source: a man aged 18-30 years in good health.

The chain is built from TRBV7-9 and TRBJ1-5, with D uncertain. Looked up from germline, CDR1 is SEHNR and CDR2 is FQNEAQ (reference sequence). V was clipped by 2 bases and J by 0 bases, with 8 bases between them. The CDR3 extends over 15 amino acids. The CDR3 sequence: CASSLSHLSNQPQHF. The CDR3 coding sequence is TGTGCCAGCAGCTTATCACACCTTAGCAATCAGCCCCAGCATTTT.

This clone was seen more than once but under ten times. V usage is TRBV5-1 and J usage is TRBJ2-2, with 11 bases matching TRBD2. J gave up 6 bases and V 4 bases, and 5 bases lay outside the gene matches. The CDR3 length is 15 residues. Germline CDR1 is SGHRS and CDR2 is YFSETQ. The CDR3 bases are TGCGCCAGCAGCACGACTAGCGGGACTCCCGGGGAGCTGTTTTTT. Translation: CASSTTSGTPGELFF.

The V gene is TRBV30, the J gene TRBJ2-3; tentative D call: TRBD2 (6 bases). From germline, CDR1 is GTSNPN and CDR2 SVGIG (reference sequence). Trimming took 8 bases from V and 1 from J, leaving 13 bases between them. The CDR3 contains 13 residues. For the CDR3, the DNA is TGTGCCGGAGGGATAGTGGGCACAGATACGCAGTATTTT. Amino acid sequence: CAGGIVGTDTQYF.

This clone has more than one count but fewer than ten. This sequence joins TRBV5-8 and TRBJ1-5; the match to TRBD1 covers 8 bases. CDR1 is SGHTS, CDR2 YDEGEE, per germline. The CDR3 is 19 residues long. V dropped 3 bases and J dropped 2; count of bases not matched to a gene: 16. The CDR3 loop reads CASSSIRTGRDLGNQPQHF. Written as DNA, the CDR3 is TGTGCCAGCAGCTCAATACGGACAGGGCGAGACCTAGGCAATCAGCCCCAGCATTTT.

The rearrangement uses TRBV5-6 and TRBJ1-5; D is perhaps TRBD1 (5 bases). Per the germline V gene, CDR1 is SGHDT and CDR2 is YYEEEE. The CDR3 loop spans 14 amino acids. V lost 2 bases to trimming and J lost 4 bases, with 10 bases between them. CDR3 sequence reads: CASSLGTYNQPQHF. DNA of the CDR3: TGTGCCAGCAGCTTAGGGACTTATAATCAGCCCCAGCATTTT.

The chain joins TRBV19 to TRBJ2-7, with 7 bases fitting TRBD1. Germline values: CDR1 LNHDA, CDR2 SQIVND (reference sequence). The ends lost 1 base at V and 2 bases at J; junction bases unmatched: 8. The CDR3 totals 16 residues. The CDR3 loop reads CASSIGWTGTTYEQYF. The CDR3 region has the DNA TGTGCCAGTAGTATAGGGTGGACAGGAACAACCTACGAGCAGTACTTC.

This clone has more than one count but fewer than ten. The rearrangement uses TRBV27 and TRBJ1-5; D is unclear. Germline V gene sequence: CDR1 MNHEY, CDR2 SMNVEV (reference sequence). The ends were cut back, 2 bases at V and 0 bases at J, with 8 bases in the middle. This CDR3 has 15 amino acids. The CDR3 coding sequence is TGTGCCAGCAGTTTAAAGTCGCATAGCAATCAGCCCCAGCATTTT. Translation: CASSLKSHSNQPQHF.

V and J are TRBV6-1 and TRBJ1-3; D is uncertain. The V gene lost 0 bases and the J gene lost 0 bases, with 15 bases spanning the gap. The CDR3 runs to 18 residues. Germline loops: CDR1 MNHNS, CDR2 SASEGT. Written as DNA, the CDR3 is TGTGCCAGCAGTGAAGCGCTTCAAGTCGGGGTCTCTGGAAACACCATATATTTT. Amino acid sequence: CASSEALQVGVSGNTIYF.

V and J are TRBV5-1 and TRBJ1-4, with D perhaps matching TRBD1 (6 bases). The ends were cut back, 2 bases at V and 12 bases at J, with 14 bases in the middle. CDR1 SGHRS and CDR2 YFSETQ come from the germline V gene. This CDR3 has 13 amino acids. CDR3 DNA sequence: TGCGCCAGCAGCTTTGAGGGGGGGATGGAACTGTTTTTT. This encodes CASSFEGGMELFF.

This clone was counted only a few times. The rearrangement uses TRBV30 and TRBJ2-7; 8 nucleotides align to TRBD1. This CDR3 has 16 amino acids. Germline V gene sequence: CDR1 GTSNPN, CDR2 SVGIG (reference sequence). V shed 4 bases, J shed 6 bases, and the junction held 17 bases outside the gene matches. The CDR3 nucleotides read TGTGCCTGGAATCCCCTCGGCGGACAGGGTATTGGCGAGCAGTACTTC. Protein sequence: CAWNPLGGQGIGEQYF.

The J gene is TRBJ2-5, the V gene TRBV2; 12 bases map to TRBD2. Germline trimming cut 8 bases from V and 2 bases from J; bases unmatched to any gene: 6. This CDR3 spans 15 amino acids. Germline CDR1 and CDR2: SNHLY and FYNNEI. CDR3 in DNA: TGTGCCAGCCGGCTCCTAGCGGGGGGGCAAGAGACCCAGTACTTC. Amino acids: CASRLLAGGQETQYF.

The sample holds one count of this clone. The gene calls are TRBV5-6 and TRBJ1-5; 9 bases are shared with TRBD1. The CDR3 contains 14 residues. The trim removed 5 bases at V and 4 bases at J, leaving 4 bases unmatched. Germline V gives CDR1 SGHDT, CDR2 YYEEEE. CDR3 coding DNA: TGTGCCAGCAGTGGACAGGGGCAAAATCAGCCCCAGCATTTT. Translation: CASSGQGQNQPQHF.

This chain uses TRBV2 with TRBJ2-7, with TRBD2 matching over 7 bases. CDR1 and CDR2 from the germline V gene are SNHLY and FYNNEI. CDR3 length equals 15 residues. V dropped 7 bases and J dropped 10; count of bases not matched to a gene: 19. The CDR3 spells CASTPSQGLRDGQYF. CDR3 bases: TGTGCCAGCACTCCGAGTCAGGGACTACGAGACGGACAGTACTTC.